This TCR beta chain is drawn from a study of blood T cell repertoires in COVID-19. Participants were aged about 18 to 100 years, lived in about 26 US areas, and enrolled virtually. Membership in each cohort depended on participant-reported clinical history. In the original processing: Cell counts per sample came from amplifying reference gene primers. Clones were sequenced by immunoSEQ multiplex PCR, and TCRdb holds only the in-frame ones, with some missing. The V and J calls and clone size come from that table; D and trimming were worked out from the DNA. Of some 250,000 clones in the sample, 70% to 90% are singletons; the top ten hold around a sixth. Deletions cut 5 bases from V and 6 bases from J, with 13 bases between. The CDR3 is 14 residues long. The germline V gene has CDR1 LNHNV and CDR2 YYDKDF (reference sequence).

The rearrangement uses TRBV15 and TRBJ2-2; no clear D. The clonotype originates from a man aged 18-30 years who had recovered from COVID-19. Sequencing was done on a sample of PBMCs or T cells enriched from blood (not recorded which). In nucleotides, the CDR3 is TGTGCCACCAGCTTCGCGCACCCCCCCGGGGAGCTGTTTTTT. Translation: CATSFAHPPGELFF.